The 4 T cell receptor beta chains given below trace back to one sample, sequenced in a study of response to subunit inactivated influenza vaccine. TCRdb reprocessed the RT-PCR reads with MiXCR, giving one entry per CDR3 protein. This table has more than 700,000 distinct CDR3 sequences, 21% appearing once. Sequencing used PBMCs from blood, obtained 5 to 6 days after vaccination. The receptors were sampled from a man aged 45-60 years who received an inactivated influenza vaccine.

This clonotype occurred a few times. This sequence joins TRBV11-2 and TRBJ2-3, with 7 bases aligning to TRBD2. This CDR3 spans 17 amino acids. V dropped 2 bases and J dropped 3; count of bases not matched to a gene: 11. CDR1 and CDR2 from the germline V gene are SGHAT and FQNNGV. CDR3 DNA: TGTGCCAGCAGCTTATCGACTAGAGGGAGGGCAACAGATACGCAGTATTTT. Amino acids: CASSLSTRGRATDTQYF.

This clonotype was counted only a few times. The gene calls are TRBV20-1 and TRBJ2-7; 10 bases are a match to TRBD2. Unmatched junction bases numbered 8, after V lost 0 bases and J lost 6 bases. Germline V lookup: CDR1 DFQATT, CDR2 SNEGSKA (reference sequence). The CDR3 is made up of 15 amino acids. The CDR3 loop is CSARDHRTSGSEQYF. The CDR3 coding sequence is TGCAGTGCTAGAGATCATAGGACTAGCGGATCCGAGCAGTACTTC.

This chain uses TRBV4-3 with TRBJ2-7; 7 bases are shared with TRBD1. Germline V lookup: CDR1 LGHNA, CDR2 YSLEER. The CDR3 contains 17 residues. Germline trimming cut 3 bases from V and 3 bases from J; bases unmatched to any gene: 14. Here the CDR3 reads CASSHWTAGTEVYEQYF. DNA of the CDR3: TGCGCCAGCAGCCACTGGACGGCCGGGACAGAAGTCTACGAGCAGTACTTC.

This clonotype was seen more than once but under ten times. This chain uses TRBV6-5 with TRBJ2-1; D may be TRBD1 or TRBD2 (6 bases each). The CDR3 totals 12 residues. The ends were cut back, 8 bases at V and 2 bases at J, with 7 bases in the middle. Germline-derived CDR1 and CDR2 are MNHEY and SVGAGI. Here the CDR3 reads CASGGPYNEQFF. The DNA of the CDR3 is TGTGCCAGCGGGGGGCCCTACAATGAGCAGTTCTTC.